This T cell receptor (beta chain) was captured by sequencing in a study of blood T cell repertoires in COVID-19. Across the whole study: From T cells, B-cell-depleted T cells, or PBMCs came the material, which was cDNA or gDNA.

As for this clone: The sample has other DNA sequences that encode this CDR3 too.

Using immunoSEQ multiplex PCR, the repertoire was profiled, and TCRdb retains in-frame clones only, with some absent. Found here are 160,000 or so clones, over 80% of them singletons; the top ten hold about an eighth. Germline CDR1 is SGHAT and CDR2 is FQNNGV. The CDR3 consists of 14 residues. V trimming: 5 bases; J trimming: 5 bases; junction bases outside the gene matches: 3. V is TRBV11-2 and J is TRBJ1-4; 9 bases fit TRBD1. This TCR was sampled from a man aged 65-85 years who had recovered from COVID-19. Specimen: peripheral blood. Written as DNA, the CDR3 is TGTGCCAGCAGCCGGACAGGGGCGAATGAAAAACTGTTTTTT. It codes for CASSRTGANEKLFF. The variable domain in full, completed from reference TRBV11-2 and TRBJ1-4, reads EAGVAQSPRYKIIEKRQSVAFWCNPISGHATLYWYQQILGQGPKLLIQFQNNGVVDDSQLPKDRFSAERLKGVDSTLKIQPAKLEDSAVYLCASSRTGANEKLFFGSGTQLSVL.